This T cell receptor beta chain originates from a study of blood T cell repertoires in COVID-19. From germline, CDR1 is SNHLY and CDR2 FYNNEI. Trimming left V 9 bases short and J 4 bases short, with 11 bases between. The CDR3 covers 12 residues. Under the authors' procedure: Nucleated cell counts were estimated from reference gene primer amplification. Only in-frame clones appear in the TCRdb table, and some are missing; sequencing was by immunoSEQ multiplex PCR. That table furnishes V, J and clone size, whereas the DNA furnished D and trimming. Here the sample spans a few hundred thousand clones, 75% to 90% being singletons.

The source material was PBMCs or T cells enriched from blood (not recorded which). This clonotype was obtained from a woman aged 25-40 years who had been exposed to COVID-19. This chain joins TRBV2 and TRBJ2-3; possibly TRBD2 for D (6 bases). The CDR3 DNA reads TGTGCCAGTTTGACTAGTGCAGATACGCAGTATTTT. Protein sequence: CASLTSADTQYF. Complete variable domain (other parts from reference TRBV2 and TRBJ2-3): EPEVTQTPSHQVTQMGQEVILRCVPISNHLYFYWYRQILGQKVEFLVSFYNNEISEKSEIFDDQFSVERPDGSNFTLKIRSTKLEDSAMYFCASLTSADTQYFGPGTRLTVL.